Here is one T cell receptor (beta chain) with its context. Sequence at one end of the junction differs from germline and may be a read error. This sample was included in a study of blood T cells in healthy people across ages. The CDR3 contains 15 residues. The germline V gene encodes CDR1 SGHTA and CDR2 FQGNSA. The sample, around 10 milliliters of peripheral blood, was drawn from each donor. Every sample yielded at least 6.5 million isolated PBMCs. Next came a second PCR, run for about 6 to 12 cycles, which used a sample-barcoded 5' primer along with a J-beta primer mix. TCRdb used MiXCR to reprocess the 5' RACE reads, holding one entry per CDR3 protein. The table has about a million distinct CDR3 sequences, 51% seen once.

This clonotype originated in a woman aged 60-70 years in good health. The rearrangement joins TRBV7-2 to TRBJ2-3, with 9 bases that match TRBD2. Source material: blood. CDR3: CASSPVAGAPETQYF. In DNA form, the CDR3 reads TGTGCCAGCAGCCCGGTAGCGGGAGCGCCAGAGACGCAGTATTTT.